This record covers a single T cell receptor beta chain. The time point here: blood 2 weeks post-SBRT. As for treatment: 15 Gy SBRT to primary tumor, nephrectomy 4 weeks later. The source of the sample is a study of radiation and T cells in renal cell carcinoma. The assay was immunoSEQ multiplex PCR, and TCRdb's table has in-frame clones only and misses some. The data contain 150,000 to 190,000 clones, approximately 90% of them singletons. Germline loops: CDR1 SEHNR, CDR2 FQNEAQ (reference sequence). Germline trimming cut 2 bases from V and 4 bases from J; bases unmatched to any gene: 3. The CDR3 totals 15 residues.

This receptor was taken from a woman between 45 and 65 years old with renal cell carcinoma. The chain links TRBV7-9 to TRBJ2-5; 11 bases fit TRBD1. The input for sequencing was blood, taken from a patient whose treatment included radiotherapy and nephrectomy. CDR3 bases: TGTGCCAGCAGCTTAAGAGGACAGGGGGCAGAGACCCAGTACTTC. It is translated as CASSLRGQGAETQYF.